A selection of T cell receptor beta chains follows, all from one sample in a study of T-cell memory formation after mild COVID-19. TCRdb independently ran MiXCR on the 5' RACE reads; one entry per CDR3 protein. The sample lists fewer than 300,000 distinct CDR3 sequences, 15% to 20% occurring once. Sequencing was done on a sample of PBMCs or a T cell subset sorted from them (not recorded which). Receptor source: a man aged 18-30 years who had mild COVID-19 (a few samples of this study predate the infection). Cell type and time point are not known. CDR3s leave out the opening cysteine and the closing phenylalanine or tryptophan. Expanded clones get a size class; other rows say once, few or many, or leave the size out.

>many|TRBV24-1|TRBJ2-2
ATSDLPGQGSAGELF
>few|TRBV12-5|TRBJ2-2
ASGLGLAGELF
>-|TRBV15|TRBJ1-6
ATSSETGANSPLH
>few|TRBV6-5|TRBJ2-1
ASSGLSGTFYNEQF
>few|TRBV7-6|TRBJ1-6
ASSSTDNSPLH
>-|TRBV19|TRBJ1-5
ASSPGRIGNQPQH
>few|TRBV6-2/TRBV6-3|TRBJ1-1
ASSYRGSESEAF
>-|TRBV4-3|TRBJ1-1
ASSQVPNLNTEAF
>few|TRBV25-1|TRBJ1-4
ATSLTGVKEKLF
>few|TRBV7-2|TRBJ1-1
ASSYGQNRNTEAF
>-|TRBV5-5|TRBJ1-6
ASSSVRQDELGNSPLH
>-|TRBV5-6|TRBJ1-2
ASSRRGDYGYT
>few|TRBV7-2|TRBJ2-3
ASSLRLGIRDTQY
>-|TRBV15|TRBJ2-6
ATSREVGAGANVLT
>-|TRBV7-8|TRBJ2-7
ASSYGTSGVYEQY
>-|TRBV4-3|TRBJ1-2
ASSHRDRGGYGYT
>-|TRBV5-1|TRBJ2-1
ASSSGVRNYNEQF
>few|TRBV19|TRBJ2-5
ASGTSGVNLQETQY
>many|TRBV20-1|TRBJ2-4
SAIAGGRQY
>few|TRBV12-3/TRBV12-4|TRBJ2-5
ASSFSGADQETQY